Presented here are 5 T cell receptor beta chains from one specimen sequenced in a study of blood T cell repertoires in COVID-19. TCRdb keeps only in-frame clones here, not all; method: immunoSEQ multiplex PCR. In the table there are 130,000 to 150,000 clones, more than 75% of which are singletons. The sequencing sample was made of PBMCs or T cells enriched from blood (not recorded which). These receptors were obtained from a man in his 60s who had recovered from COVID-19.

This clone was counted only a few times. This rearrangement joins TRBV2 to TRBJ2-1; D is unclear. Trimming removed 6 bases at V and 6 bases at J, with 6 bases between. The CDR3 runs 11 residues. Germline V gene lookup returns CDR1 SNHLY and CDR2 FYNNEI. CDR3 region: CASRSVNEQFF. The CDR3 nucleotides read TGTGCCAGCAGGTCAGTCAATGAGCAGTTCTTC.

The V call is TRBV5-4, the J call TRBJ2-6, with 8 nucleotides matching TRBD1. The CDR3 totals 17 residues. After removal of 0 bases from V and 4 bases from J, the junction contained 6 bases not matched to a gene. Germline lookup yields CDR1 SGHNT and CDR2 YYREEE (reference sequence). CDR3: CASSLGQGARGANVLTF. The CDR3 nucleotides are TGTGCCAGCAGCTTGGGGCAGGGGGCGCGGGGGGCCAACGTCCTGACTTTC.

J is TRBJ2-7 and V is TRBV5-1, with TRBD2 identical over 14 bases. In germline, CDR1 is SGHRS, CDR2 YFSETQ. This CDR3 has 15 residues. V lost 4 bases and J lost 3; bases outside the gene matches: 3. DNA of the CDR3: TGCGCCAGCAGCGCGGGACTAGCGGGGGTCTACGAGCAGTACTTC. Translated: CASSAGLAGVYEQYF.

The chain recombines TRBV7-8 with TRBJ1-5, with 7 bases identical to TRBD1. Germline values: CDR1 SGHVS, CDR2 FQNEAQ. The trim removed 5 bases at V and 6 bases at J, leaving 10 bases unmatched. The CDR3 has 15 residues. The CDR3 loop reads CASSAYRGLGQPQHF. The CDR3 DNA reads TGTGCCAGCAGCGCGTACAGGGGACTCGGTCAGCCCCAGCATTTT.

The chain recombines TRBV6-6 with TRBJ1-5; maybe TRBD1 (6 bases). V lost 6 bases to trimming and J lost 0 bases, with 15 bases between them. This CDR3 has 16 residues. CDR1 is MNHNY, CDR2 SVGAGI, per germline (reference sequence). The CDR3 sequence is CASRPTGGPSNQPQHF. The CDR3 coding sequence is TGTGCCAGCAGGCCCACCGGGGGGCCTAGCAATCAGCCCCAGCATTTT.